Presented here are 6 T cell receptor beta chains from one specimen sequenced in a study of neurological immune-mediated disorders. TCRdb recomputed calls from the 5' RACE reads with MiXCR, one row per CDR3 protein. The sample holds 80,000 to 100,000 distinct CDR3 sequences, almost 6% seen once. The time point denotes: longitudinal time-point 2. The sequencing sample was made of PBMCs. These receptors came from a woman aged 55-69 years with multiple sclerosis.

This clonotype came up many times. The gene calls are TRBV7-9 and TRBJ2-3, with D perhaps matching TRBD1 (6 bases). CDR1 SEHNR and CDR2 FQNEAQ come from the germline V gene (reference sequence). CDR3 size: 16 residues. Trimming removed 5 bases from V and 4 bases from J, with 19 bases in between. The CDR3 coding sequence is TGTGCCAGCAGCCCCGGACAAGGGGGTCGGGCAGATACGCAGTATTTT. Its protein product is CASSPGQGGRADTQYF.

This clonotype came up many times. The chain links TRBV5-1 to TRBJ2-1; TRBD1 agrees at 7 bases. The V and J ends lost 2 bases and 3 bases, in that order; junction bases with no gene match: 5. Germline CDR1 is SGHRS and CDR2 is YFSETQ. The CDR3 sequence is 15 residues long. This chain's CDR3 is CASSFQTGSYNEQFF. The CDR3 DNA reads TGCGCCAGCAGCTTTCAGACAGGGAGCTACAATGAGCAGTTCTTC.

The chain uses TRBV7-8 and TRBJ2-7, with 8 bases lining up with TRBD1. There are 14 residues in the CDR3. J lost 3 bases, V lost 3 bases, and 4 bases had no gene match. Per the germline V gene, CDR1 is SGHVS and CDR2 is FQNEAQ. Here the CDR3 DNA reads TGTGCCAGCAGCTTGGGAGACAGGGGCTACGAGCAGTACTTC. This encodes CASSLGDRGYEQYF.

This clonotype was recorded many times. The genes are TRBV28 and TRBJ1-5; possibly TRBD1 for D (5 bases). The germline gives CDR1 MDHEN, CDR2 SYDVKM. CDR3 length equals 15 residues. The V end was cut by 8 bases, the J end by 3 bases, with 17 bases between. In DNA form, the CDR3 reads TGTGCCAGCGGCCGCGGGGCCCAGGCCAATCAGCCCCAGCATTTT. Translating gives CASGRGAQANQPQHF.

The chain uses TRBV6-5 and TRBJ2-3; the D gene is possibly TRBD2 (6 bases). Trimming left V 0 bases short and J 8 bases short, with 12 bases between. CDR1 is MNHEY, CDR2 SVGAGI, per germline. The length of the CDR3 is 14 residues. CDR3 coding DNA: TGTGCCAGCAGTTACTCCTTACTGGGAGGTACGCAGTATTTT. Translating it yields CASSYSLLGGTQYF.

The table lists this clonotype with many counts. The gene calls are TRBV7-2 and TRBJ2-4; perhaps TRBD2 as D (5 bases). V was clipped by 7 bases and J by 13 bases, with 20 bases between them. The CDR3 length is 13 residues. CDR1 is SGHTA and CDR2 is FQGNSA in the germline V gene. CDR3 loop: CASNREGWTAQYF. The CDR3 region has the DNA TGTGCCAGCAACAGAGAGGGATGGACCGCCCAGTACTTC.